This TCR beta chain was sequenced in a study of CD8 T cells in ankylosing spondylitis. Making the TCR beta libraries involved quantitative 5'-RACE with molecular barcodes. Each CDR3 protein is one row after TCRdb ran MiXCR on the 5' RACE reads. The table records roughly 490,000 distinct CDR3 sequences, over 4% of them present only once. Only a few counts were recorded for this clonotype. As yet, its antigen is unknown. Notes on the study in general: Ankylosing spondylitis blood seemed to carry a telltale TCR beta motif made of eight or nine highly homologous variants. According to the report, clones linked to the disease were significantly enriched in matched synovial fluid samples taken from ankylosing spondylitis patients.

With V trimmed by 4 bases and J by 6 bases, 12 bases remained unmatched. This CDR3 spans 17 amino acids. CDR1 is MNHEY, CDR2 SVGEGT, per germline. Sequencing used blood, either unsorted or a sorted T cell fraction (not recorded which). This receptor was identified in a male donor with ankylosing spondylitis. The chain has TRBV6-2 or TRBV6-3 and TRBJ2-2; 9 bases agree with TRBD1. The CDR3 spells CASSWVRDRVSPGELFF. For the CDR3, the DNA is TGTGCCAGCAGTTGGGTCCGGGACAGGGTATCTCCCGGGGAGCTGTTTTTT.